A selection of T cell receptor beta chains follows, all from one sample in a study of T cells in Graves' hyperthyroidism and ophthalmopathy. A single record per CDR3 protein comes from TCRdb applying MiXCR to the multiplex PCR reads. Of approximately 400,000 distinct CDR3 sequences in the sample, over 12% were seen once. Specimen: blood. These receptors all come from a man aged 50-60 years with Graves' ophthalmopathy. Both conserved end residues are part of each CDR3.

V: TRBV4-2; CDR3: CASSHPHGGAPEARELFF
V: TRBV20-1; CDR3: CSASPLAGGPKNIQYF
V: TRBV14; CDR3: CASSHNGRAGTDTQYF
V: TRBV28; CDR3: CASRTGALSNQPQHF
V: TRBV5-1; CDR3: CASSTGQGDEQYF
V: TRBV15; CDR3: CATSRVERGSSQFF
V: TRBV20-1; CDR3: CSAGIVGLEGETQYF
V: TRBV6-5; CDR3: CASSYSNRVSNTEAFF
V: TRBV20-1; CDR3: CSAARDSRSGRGLHF
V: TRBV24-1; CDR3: CATSDGQYQPQHF
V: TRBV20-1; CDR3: CSATGTDQPQHF
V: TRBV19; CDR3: CASRKTSGSNPLHYEQYF
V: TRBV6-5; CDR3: CASSYWRTGIGEQYF
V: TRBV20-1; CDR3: CSARDEGFGYTF
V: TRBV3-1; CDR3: CASSQLAGKYEQYF
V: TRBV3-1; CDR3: CASSETSVHEQFF
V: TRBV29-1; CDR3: CSAVAGTGNYNEQFF
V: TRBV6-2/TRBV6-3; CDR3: CASSTGTGSGLLHEQYF
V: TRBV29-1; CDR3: CSGTGLSYEQYF
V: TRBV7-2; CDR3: CASSFGGETQYF
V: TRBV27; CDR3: CASSTGGGDTQYF
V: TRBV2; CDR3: CASRDPGTSGDTQYF
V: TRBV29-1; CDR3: CSVGTSNQPQHF
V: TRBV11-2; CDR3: CASSTGTRNTGELFF
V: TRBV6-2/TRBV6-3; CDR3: CAITIAGTQYF
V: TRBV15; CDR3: CATLLNGLRGEKLFF
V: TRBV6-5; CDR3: CASSYVTAQNTEAFF
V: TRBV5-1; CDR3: CASSFSVGTYEQYF
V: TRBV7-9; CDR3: CASTPSQAGETQYF
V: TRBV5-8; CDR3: CASSPGQGLAQPQHF
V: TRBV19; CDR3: CASSTLPALYNEQFF
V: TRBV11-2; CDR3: CASSNGAGTSGYEQYF
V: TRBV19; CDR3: CASSIRRATGELFF
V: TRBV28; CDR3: CASSLAGTHLGNEQYF
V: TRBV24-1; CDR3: CATSPPFASTDTQYF
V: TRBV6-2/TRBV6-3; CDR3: CASSSIALGDYIQYF
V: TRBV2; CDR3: CAIWGPTNYGYTF
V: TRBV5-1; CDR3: CASSLEGPTVNTEAFF
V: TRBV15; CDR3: CATSREGRGANVLTF
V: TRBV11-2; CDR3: CASSLDRLAGAGEQFF
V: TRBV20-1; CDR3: CSARDRTSGYSSYNEQFF
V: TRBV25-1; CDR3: CASSEGRGKDQPQHF
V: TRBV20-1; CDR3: CSASSDYQNSYEQYF